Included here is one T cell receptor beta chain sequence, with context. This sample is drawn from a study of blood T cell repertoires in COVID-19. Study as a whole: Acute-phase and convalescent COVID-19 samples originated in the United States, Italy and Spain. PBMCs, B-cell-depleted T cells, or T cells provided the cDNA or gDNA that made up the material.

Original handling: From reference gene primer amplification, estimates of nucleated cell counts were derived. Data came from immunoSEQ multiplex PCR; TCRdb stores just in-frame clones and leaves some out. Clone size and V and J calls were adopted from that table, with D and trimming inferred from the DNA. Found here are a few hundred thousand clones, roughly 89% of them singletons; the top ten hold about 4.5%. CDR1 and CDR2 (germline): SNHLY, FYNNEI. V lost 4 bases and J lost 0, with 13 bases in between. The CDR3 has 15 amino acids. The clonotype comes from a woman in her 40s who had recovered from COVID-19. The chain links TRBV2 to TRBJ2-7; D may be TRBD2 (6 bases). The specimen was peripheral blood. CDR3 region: CASSVRAGLSYEQYF. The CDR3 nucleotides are TGTGCCAGCAGTGTCAGGGCGGGACTCTCCTACGAGCAGTACTTC.